This paragraph reports one T cell receptor beta chain. The antigen is unknown. Possible read error: a much larger clone is one base away. Regions amplified from RNA transcripts were the TCR beta CDR3 regions. HTBI primers drove first-round RT-PCR of the TCR CDR3. TCRdb reprocessed the multiplex PCR reads with MiXCR, giving one entry per CDR3 protein. Of around 700,000 distinct CDR3 sequences listed, roughly a sixth are singletons. These data belong to a study of T cells in Graves' hyperthyroidism and ophthalmopathy. Investigators excluded patients with uncontrolled infection, other autoimmune disease, pregnancy or lactation. Diagnosis relied on clinical symptoms, serum thyroxine and TRAb, thyroid ultrasound and orbital computed tomography. Sampled blood dates from first hyperthyroidism diagnosis, and it precedes any ophthalmopathy symptoms. V was pared by 0 bases and J by 2 bases, with 5 bases between. Germline assignment: CDR1 LGHDT and CDR2 YNNKEL (reference sequence). The CDR3 extends over 13 amino acids.

Study-wide results and limits: The model made its ophthalmopathy prediction, and onset followed a median approximately 6.5 months later.

The sequencing sample was made of blood. This clonotype originated in a woman aged 50 to 65 with Graves' hyperthyroidism that later progressed to Graves' ophthalmopathy. The rearrangement joins TRBV3-1 to TRBJ2-7; D ambiguous. The CDR3 DNA reads as TGTGCCAGCAGCCAAGAGACCACCTACGAGCAGTACTTC. This codes for CASSQETTYEQYF.